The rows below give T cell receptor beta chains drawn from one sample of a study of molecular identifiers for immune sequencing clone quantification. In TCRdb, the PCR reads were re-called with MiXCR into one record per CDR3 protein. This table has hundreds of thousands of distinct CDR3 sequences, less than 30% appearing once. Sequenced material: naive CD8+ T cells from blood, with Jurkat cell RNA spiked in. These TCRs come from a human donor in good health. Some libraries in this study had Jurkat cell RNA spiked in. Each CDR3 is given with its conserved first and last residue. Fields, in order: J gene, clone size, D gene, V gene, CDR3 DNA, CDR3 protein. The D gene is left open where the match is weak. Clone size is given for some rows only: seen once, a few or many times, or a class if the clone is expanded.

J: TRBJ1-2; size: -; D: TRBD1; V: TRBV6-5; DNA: TGTGCCAGCAGTTACTCTAGGACAGGAATTATCAACTGTGGCTACACCTTC; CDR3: CASSYSRTGIINCGYTF
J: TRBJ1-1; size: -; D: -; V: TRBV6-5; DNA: TGTGCCAGCAGTTACGACAGGATGAACACTGAAGCTTTCTTT; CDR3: CASSYDRMNTEAFF
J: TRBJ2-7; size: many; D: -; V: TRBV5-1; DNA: TGCGCCAGCAGACAAGCCCAGGGATACTCCTACGAGCAGTACTTC; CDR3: CASRQAQGYSYEQYF
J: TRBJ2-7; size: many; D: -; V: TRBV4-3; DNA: TGCGCCAGCAGCCAAAAACTGAGCGTCAGGGGCGCGGGCGAGCAGTACTTC; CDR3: CASSQKLSVRGAGEQYF
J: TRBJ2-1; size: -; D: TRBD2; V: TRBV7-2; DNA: TGTGCCAGCAGCTTACGGGTAGCGGGAGGCCCGGGTGAGCAGTTCTTC; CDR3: CASSLRVAGGPGEQFF
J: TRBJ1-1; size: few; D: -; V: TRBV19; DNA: TGTGCCAGTAGTATTAGTATCAGGCCTCAGCCTGAAGCTTTCTTT; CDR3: CASSISIRPQPEAFF
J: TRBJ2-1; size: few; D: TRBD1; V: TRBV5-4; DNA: TGTGCCAGCAGCGGGACAGGGATCTACAATGAGCAGTTCTTC; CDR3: CASSGTGIYNEQFF
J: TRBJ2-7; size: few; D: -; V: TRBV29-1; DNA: TGCAGCGTTGGGGCGCTCGAGGACACACAAACCTACGAGCAGTACTTC; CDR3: CSVGALEDTQTYEQYF
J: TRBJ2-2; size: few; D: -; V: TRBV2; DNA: TGTGCCAGCAGTTTCCCCTTGGGCAGCGAAACCGGGGAGCTGTTTTTT; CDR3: CASSFPLGSETGELFF
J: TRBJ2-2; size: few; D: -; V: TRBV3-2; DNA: TGTGCCAGCAGCCAACCGGGCCAAGGGCCATCTTGCACCGGGGAGCTGTTTTTT; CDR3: CASSQPGQGPSCTGELFF
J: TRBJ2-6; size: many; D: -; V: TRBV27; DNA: TGTGCCAGCAGCCCGGGGGTCCCCGGCTCTGGGGCCAACGTCCTGACTTTC; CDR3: CASSPGVPGSGANVLTF
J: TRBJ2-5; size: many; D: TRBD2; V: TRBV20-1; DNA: TGCAGTGCCCCTCTAGCGGGAGGCCAAGAGACCCAGTACTTC; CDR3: CSAPLAGGQETQYF
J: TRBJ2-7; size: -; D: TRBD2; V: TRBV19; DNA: TGTGCCAGTAGCCAACTAGCGGGTGACGCCTACGAGCAGTACTTC; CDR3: CASSQLAGDAYEQYF
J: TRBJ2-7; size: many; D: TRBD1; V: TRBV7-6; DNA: TGTGCCAGCAGCCGCGGGACAGGGGTTTACGAGCAGTACTTC; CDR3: CASSRGTGVYEQYF
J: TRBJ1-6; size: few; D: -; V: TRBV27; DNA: TGTGCCAGCAGTTTAACGGGGAGCAGCTCACCCCTCCACTTT; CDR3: CASSLTGSSSPLHF
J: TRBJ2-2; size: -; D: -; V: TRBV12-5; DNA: TGTGCTAGTGGAGATACCGGGACTAACACCGGGGAGCTGTTTTTT; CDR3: CASGDTGTNTGELFF
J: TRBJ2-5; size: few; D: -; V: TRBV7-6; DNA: TGTGCCAGCAGCTTTAGGCTCGCAGGGAGAAAAGAGACCCAGTACTTC; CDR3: CASSFRLAGRKETQYF
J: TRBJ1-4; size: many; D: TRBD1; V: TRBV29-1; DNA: TGCAGCGTGCGACAGGGGGCGAGTGAAAAACTGTTTTTT; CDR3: CSVRQGASEKLFF
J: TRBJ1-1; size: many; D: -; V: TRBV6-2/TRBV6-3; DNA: TGTGCCAGCCGTCTTGGGGAGGTAACTGAAGCTTTCTTT; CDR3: CASRLGEVTEAFF
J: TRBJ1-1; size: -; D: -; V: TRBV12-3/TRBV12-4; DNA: TGTGCCAGCAGGGAGGGTTGCCCTGAAGCTCTCTTT; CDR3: CASREGCPEALF
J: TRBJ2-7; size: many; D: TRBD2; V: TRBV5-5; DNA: TGTGCCAGCAGCGCAAGCGGGGCAGGCTACGAGCAGTACTTC; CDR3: CASSASGAGYEQYF
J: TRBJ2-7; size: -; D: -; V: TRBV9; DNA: TGTGCCAGCAGCGTAGGAGGACAGCTCGACGAGCGGTACTTC; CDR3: CASSVGGQLDERYF
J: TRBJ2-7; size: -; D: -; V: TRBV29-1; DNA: TGCAGCGTTGACCCGACAGGGGAGGGCTACGAGCAGTACTTC; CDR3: CSVDPTGEGYEQYF
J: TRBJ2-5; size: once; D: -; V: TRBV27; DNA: TGTGCCAGCAAACCCTCCCCTCAAGAGCCCCAGTACTTC; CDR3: CASKPSPQEPQYF
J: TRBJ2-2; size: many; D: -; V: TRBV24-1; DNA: TGTGCCACCAGTCGCGGATACACCGGGGAGCTGTTTTTT; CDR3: CATSRGYTGELFF
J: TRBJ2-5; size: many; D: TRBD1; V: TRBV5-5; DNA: TGTGCCAGCAGCTTGGCCTGGGGACAGGGGACGGAGACCCAGTACTTC; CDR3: CASSLAWGQGTETQYF
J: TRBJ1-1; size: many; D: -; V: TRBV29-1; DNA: TGCAGCGTTGAGATGAACACTGAAGCTTTCTTT; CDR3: CSVEMNTEAFF
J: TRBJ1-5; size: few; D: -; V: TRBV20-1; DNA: TGCAGTGCTCTCTCCCCAGGTCATAGCAATCAGCCCCAGCATTTT; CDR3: CSALSPGHSNQPQHF
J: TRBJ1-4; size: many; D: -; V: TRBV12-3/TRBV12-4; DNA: TGTGCCAGCAGTTTAGCGAGCCCTGGGAGGGGTTATCGTGAAAAACTGTTTTTT; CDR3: CASSLASPGRGYREKLFF
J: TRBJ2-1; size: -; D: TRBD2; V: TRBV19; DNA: TGTGCCAGTAGTATAGGGGAGGGGTACAATGAGCAGTTCTTC; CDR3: CASSIGEGYNEQFF
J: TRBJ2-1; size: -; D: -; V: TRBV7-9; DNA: TGTGCCGGCAGCTTAGGCGGGACGAATGAGCAGTTCTTC; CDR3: CAGSLGGTNEQFF
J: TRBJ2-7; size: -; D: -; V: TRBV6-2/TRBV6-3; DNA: TGTGCCAGCAGTTACAGGGGGGTCTACGAGCAGTACTTC; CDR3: CASSYRGVYEQYF
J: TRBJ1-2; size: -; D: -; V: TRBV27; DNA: TGTGTGGCAGGTTGGAATGGCTACACCTTC; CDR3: CVAGWNGYTF
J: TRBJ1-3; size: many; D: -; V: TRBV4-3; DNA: TGCGCCAGCAGCCAAGATCTACAAAACTCTGGAAACACCATATATTTT; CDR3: CASSQDLQNSGNTIYF
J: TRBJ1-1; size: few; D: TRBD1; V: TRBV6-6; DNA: TGTGCCAGCAGTGACTTGACAGGGGGCCGTGACACTGAAGCTTTCTTT; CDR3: CASSDLTGGRDTEAFF
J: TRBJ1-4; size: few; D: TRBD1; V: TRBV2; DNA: TGTGCCAGCAGGGCTCCGGGACAGCTTAATGAAAAACTGTTTTTT; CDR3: CASRAPGQLNEKLFF
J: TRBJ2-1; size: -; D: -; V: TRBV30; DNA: TGTGCCTGGAGTCCGGGACATAATGAGCAGTTCTTC; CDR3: CAWSPGHNEQFF
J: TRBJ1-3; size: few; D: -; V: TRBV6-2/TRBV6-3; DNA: TGTGCCAGCAGTTACCCCGAGACAGGAGGAAACACCATATATTTT; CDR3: CASSYPETGGNTIYF
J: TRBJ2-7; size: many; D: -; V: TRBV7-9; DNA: TGTGCCAGCAGTGGCGGGGACAGCTCCTACGAGCAGTACTTC; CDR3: CASSGGDSSYEQYF
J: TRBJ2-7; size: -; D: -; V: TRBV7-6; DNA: TGTGCCAGCAGGCTAACAGGGGCGGGGGAGCAGTACTTC; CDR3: CASRLTGAGEQYF
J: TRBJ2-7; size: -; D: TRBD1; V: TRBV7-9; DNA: TGTGCCAGCAGCGAATCCCGGGACAGGGACTACGAGCAGTACTTC; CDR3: CASSESRDRDYEQYF
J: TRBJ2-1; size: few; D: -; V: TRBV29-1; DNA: TGCAGCTCCTATGGGGGGAATGGTCATGAGCAGTTCTTC; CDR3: CSSYGGNGHEQFF